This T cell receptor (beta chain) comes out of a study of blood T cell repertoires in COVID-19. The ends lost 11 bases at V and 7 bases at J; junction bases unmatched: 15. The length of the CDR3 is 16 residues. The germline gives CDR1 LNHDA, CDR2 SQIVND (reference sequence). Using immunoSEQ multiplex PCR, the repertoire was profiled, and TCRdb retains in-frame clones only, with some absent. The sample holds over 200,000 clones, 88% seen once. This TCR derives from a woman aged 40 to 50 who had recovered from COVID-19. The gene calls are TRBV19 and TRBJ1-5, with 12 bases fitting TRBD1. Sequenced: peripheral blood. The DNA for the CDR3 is TGTGCCGCCCGACCCGGGGACAGGGGGCGCGGGCAGCCCCAGCATTTT. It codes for CAARPGDRGRGQPQHF.